These 30 T cell receptor beta chains share one sample of origin, sequenced in a study of blood T cell repertoires in COVID-19. Profiled with immunoSEQ multiplex PCR; TCRdb holds only in-frame clones, not every one. Here the sample spans 200,000 to 300,000 clones, roughly four fifths being singletons. Sequencing was carried out using peripheral blood. The receptor source for this set is a woman aged 60-75 years with active or convalescent COVID-19.

This clone was detected once. The chain employs TRBV5-1 and TRBJ2-1; D may be TRBD1 (6 bases). The CDR3 extends over 13 amino acids. V was pared by 4 bases and J by 4 bases, with 9 bases between. CDR1 is SGHRS, CDR2 YFSETQ, per germline. DNA of the CDR3: TGCGCCAGCAGCGCTCAGGGGTACAATGAGCAGTTCTTC. This encodes CASSAQGYNEQFF.

CDR3 bases: TGTGCCTGGACGCAGGGGAGCAATCAGCCCCAGCATTTT. It encodes CAWTQGSNQPQHF. V usage is TRBV30 and J usage is TRBJ1-5, with D possibly matching TRBD1 (6 bases). This CDR3 region has 13 residues. V was trimmed by 4 bases and J by 1 base, leaving 8 bases between them. Germline V gene data show CDR1 as GTSNPN and CDR2 as SVGIG (reference sequence).

The rearrangement links TRBV4-3 to TRBJ2-2; D is ambiguous. V dropped 4 bases and J dropped 2 bases, with 8 bases sitting between them. Germline V CDR1 and CDR2: LGHNA, YSLEER. The CDR3 length is 14 residues. In DNA form, the CDR3 reads TGCGCCAGCAGCCGAAGCACCAACACCGGGGAGCTGTTTTTT. It codes for CASSRSTNTGELFF.

The J gene is TRBJ2-2, the V gene TRBV7-3, with D possibly being TRBD2 (6 bases). Germline assignment: CDR1 SGHTA and CDR2 FQGTGA. Trimming took 8 bases from V and 7 from J, leaving 17 bases between them. The CDR3 runs 14 residues. In nucleotides, the CDR3 is TGTGCCAGCCGTCGGGGAGGATCCGGCGGGGAGCTGTTTTTT. This codes for CASRRGGSGGELFF.

The chain has TRBV13 and TRBJ1-6; 10 nucleotides align to TRBD1. Unmatched junction bases numbered 7, after V lost 4 bases and J lost 10 bases. CDR3 size: 15 residues. Germline V CDR1 and CDR2: PRHDT, FYEKMQ (reference sequence). DNA for the CDR3: TGTGCCAGCAGCTCCAGACAGGGGGCAGGCTCACCCCTCCACTTT. Its translation is CASSSRQGAGSPLHF.

The chain employs TRBV4-2 and TRBJ2-1; perhaps TRBD2 as D (5 bases). The V and J ends lost 4 bases and 5 bases respectively, with 15 bases between them. Germline V gene data show CDR1 as LGHNA and CDR2 as YNFKEQ. This CDR3 has 15 residues. CDR3 loop: CASSPLGVGNNEQFF. The CDR3 DNA is TGTGCCAGCAGCCCCCTCGGGGTGGGTAACAATGAGCAGTTCTTC.

This sequence joins TRBV29-1 and TRBJ2-5, with 9 nucleotides matching TRBD1. In germline, CDR1 is SQVTM, CDR2 ANQGSEA. The V segment lost 6 bases and the J segment 5 bases; nucleotides outside the gene matches: 7. CDR3 size: 13 residues. CDR3 coding DNA: TGCAGCGTCGAGGACAGGGGAAGGGAGACCCAGTACTTC. Protein product: CSVEDRGRETQYF. Complete variable domain (other parts from reference TRBV29-1 and TRBJ2-5): SAVISQKPSRDICQRGTSLTIQCQVDSQVTMMFWYRQQPGQSLTLIATANQGSEATYESGFVIDKFPISRPNLTFSTLTVSNMSPEDSSIYLCSVEDRGRETQYFGPGTRLLVL.

This clone was seen more than once but under ten times. J is TRBJ1-1 and V is TRBV12-3 or TRBV12-4, with D perhaps TRBD1 (6 bases). There are 13 residues in the CDR3. The V end lost 1 base, the J end lost 3 bases, and 6 bases lay between the germline ends. CDR3 sequence reads: CASSLDRDTEAFF. The CDR3, as DNA: TGTGCCAGCAGTTTAGACAGGGACACTGAAGCTTTCTTT.

The chain recombines TRBV12-3 or TRBV12-4 with TRBJ1-1; 7 nucleotides line up with TRBD1. CDR3 size: 13 residues. The trim removed 7 bases at V and 3 bases at J, leaving 5 bases unmatched. CDR3 bases: TGTGCCAGCACGGGTCAGGGGGACACTGAAGCTTTCTTT. Its translation: CASTGQGDTEAFF.

V gene TRBV27 combines with J gene TRBJ1-1, with a possible D match to TRBD1 (5 bases). This CDR3 contains 15 residues. V was cut by 6 bases and J by 1 base, with 15 bases left in between. Germline lookup yields CDR1 MNHEY and CDR2 SMNVEV (reference sequence). CDR3 in DNA: TGTGCCAGCAGCCCCTCTTGGGGGGGGAACACTGAAGCTTTCTTT. This encodes CASSPSWGGNTEAFF.

This clone appeared a single time. The chain has TRBV7-2 and TRBJ1-4, with D hard to call. Trimming shortened V by 5 bases and J by 4 bases, and 8 bases separated the two germline ends. The CDR3 is 13 residues long. Looked up from germline, CDR1 is SGHTA and CDR2 is FQGNSA. The CDR3 DNA sequence: TGTGCCAGCAGCGACGGAGTTAATGAAAAACTGTTTTTT. Protein: CASSDGVNEKLFF.

This sequence joins TRBV4-1 and TRBJ2-7, with TRBD1 identical over 9 bases. Germline V gene lookup returns CDR1 MGHRA and CDR2 YSYEKL. Trimming took 8 bases from V and 3 from J; bases not matched to a gene: 11. The CDR3 is made up of 15 amino acids. CDR3 sequence: CASRPGDREDYEQYF. The CDR3 DNA is TGCGCCAGCCGGCCCGGGGACAGGGAGGACTACGAGCAGTACTTC.

V gene TRBV7-6 combines with J gene TRBJ1-2, with TRBD1 as a possible D gene (5 bases). The CDR3 has 13 amino acids. V was pared by 2 bases and J by 6 bases, with 10 bases between. Germline-derived CDR1 and CDR2 are SGHVS and FNYEAQ. The CDR3, as DNA: TGTGCCAGCAGCTTAAGGGCAGGGCATGGCTACACCTTC. It encodes CASSLRAGHGYTF.

The CDR3 coding sequence is TGCAGCGTTTGGACAGGACAGGGGCCGTTCTTC. This encodes CSVWTGQGPFF. V is TRBV29-1 and J is TRBJ2-1, with TRBD1 identical over 9 bases. The CDR3 has 11 amino acids. With 5 bases clipped from V and 15 bases from J, the junction kept 8 bases outside the gene matches. CDR1 is SQVTM, CDR2 ANQGSEA, per germline.

The chain carries TRBV3-1 (or the pseudogene TRBV3-2) and TRBJ1-4; 8 nucleotides agree with TRBD1. Per the germline V gene, CDR1 is LGHDT and CDR2 is YNNKEL (reference sequence). The V and J ends lost 3 bases and 4 bases, in that order; junction bases with no gene match: 1. This CDR3 is built from 14 residues. Written as DNA, the CDR3 is TGTGCCAGCAGCCAGGGGACAGGTAATGAAAAACTGTTTTTT. The encoded protein is CASSQGTGNEKLFF.

This chain uses TRBV2 with TRBJ1-6; D uncertain. Looked up from germline, CDR1 is SNHLY and CDR2 is FYNNEI. Trimming stripped 2 bases from V and 7 bases from J, with 9 bases between. The CDR3 contains 14 residues. CDR3 in DNA: TGTGCCAGCAGTGAAATTTCATCCAATTCACCCCTCCACTTT. Protein sequence: CASSEISSNSPLHF.

The chain is built from TRBV9 and TRBJ1-3, with TRBD1 identical over 8 bases. Per the germline V gene, CDR1 is SGDLS and CDR2 is YYNGEE. J lost 0 bases, V lost 4 bases, and 12 bases had no gene match. The CDR3 totals 18 residues. Here the CDR3 DNA reads TGTGCCAGCAGCTCGTCACAGGGGGACGGAGTCTCTGGAAACACCATATATTTT. Its translation is CASSSSQGDGVSGNTIYF.

This clone was observed a handful of times. This chain joins TRBV30 and TRBJ1-3; D is unresolved. The V gene's germline CDR1 is GTSNPN and CDR2 SVGIG (reference sequence). The CDR3 extends over 13 amino acids. V lost 2 bases and J 11 bases, leaving 16 bases between the germline ends. DNA of the CDR3: TGTGCCTGGAGTCCCGGACTCAGCGAGGCCATATATTTT. Its protein product is CAWSPGLSEAIYF.

This chain joins TRBV12-5 and TRBJ1-4; maybe TRBD1 (6 bases). The CDR3 has 15 amino acids. Looked up from germline, CDR1 is LGHNT and CDR2 is FRNRAP. V lost 7 bases to trimming and J lost 0 bases, with 12 bases between them. The CDR3 is CASASDRTTNEKLFF. CDR3 in DNA: TGTGCTAGTGCCTCGGACAGAACAACTAATGAAAAACTGTTTTTT.

This clone appeared once. V is TRBV6-6 and J is TRBJ1-2; 7 bases are a match to TRBD1. Losses at the gene ends were 4 bases for V and 3 bases for J; bases not matched to a gene: 8. Germline lookup yields CDR1 MNHNY and CDR2 SVGAGI (reference sequence). The CDR3 contains 15 residues. CDR3 loop: CASSFIRTGHYGYTF. For the CDR3, the DNA is TGTGCCAGCAGTTTCATTCGGACAGGTCACTATGGCTACACCTTC.

The genes are TRBV19 and TRBJ1-1; D ambiguous. Per germline, CDR1 LNHDA and CDR2 SQIVND (reference sequence). This CDR3 is built from 15 residues. Between the trimmed V and J ends, which lost 1 base and 4 bases, there was a span of 13 bases. The CDR3 DNA is TGTGCCAGTAGTATAGTCCCCCACCGGGGCACTGAAGCTTTCTTT. As protein: CASSIVPHRGTEAFF.

The chain uses TRBV5-1 and TRBJ2-2; 9 nucleotides align to TRBD2. The V and J ends lost 6 bases and 3 bases, in that order; junction bases with no gene match: 12. The CDR3 is made up of 17 amino acids. Per germline, CDR1 SGHRS and CDR2 YFSETQ. CDR3 sequence: CASTGGGVSLDTGELFF. The CDR3 DNA reads as TGCGCCAGCACCGGCGGGGGGGTTTCCCTGGACACCGGGGAGCTGTTTTTT.

This chain uses TRBV27 with TRBJ2-5; D is perhaps TRBD2 (6 bases). The germline V gene encodes CDR1 MNHEY and CDR2 SMNVEV (reference sequence). The CDR3 is 13 residues long. The germline V and J ends were trimmed by 6 bases and 5 bases, with 13 bases remaining between them. The CDR3 sequence is CASSSWGRETQYF. CDR3 DNA: TGTGCCAGCAGCTCGTGGGGGAGGGAGACCCAGTACTTC.

The chain couples TRBV4-3 to TRBJ1-1; D call uncertain. The CDR3 covers 13 residues. Germline V gene lookup returns CDR1 LGHNA and CDR2 YSLEER. The ends were cut back, 8 bases at V and 2 bases at J, with 12 bases in the middle. Here the CDR3 reads CASAGYSNTEAFF. In DNA form, the CDR3 reads TGCGCCAGCGCGGGGTATTCTAACACTGAAGCTTTCTTT.

The table lists this clone with a count of one. The chain has TRBV19 and TRBJ1-6, with 9 positions matching TRBD1. Germline CDR1 and CDR2: LNHDA and SQIVND (reference sequence). CDR3 size: 14 residues. V dropped 6 bases and J dropped 9; count of bases not matched to a gene: 6. The CDR3 here is CASSRTGAVSPLHF. The CDR3 nucleotides read TGTGCCAGTAGCAGGACAGGGGCGGTTTCACCCCTCCACTTT.

Note on this clone: At one boundary the junction diverges from the germline segment, which might be a read error. The rearrangement links TRBV19 to TRBJ1-6; weak D call: TRBD1 (5 bases). The CDR3 has 16 residues. Looked up from germline, CDR1 is LNHDA and CDR2 is SQIVND (reference sequence). The CDR3 is CASRAQGVSYNSPLHF. In DNA, the CDR3 is TGTGCAAGTAGGGCTCAAGGGGTGTCCTATAATTCACCCCTCCACTTT.

This clone appeared a few times. CDR3 in amino acids: CASSQHLTGTYSNQPQHF. The CDR3 region has the DNA TGCGCCAGCAGCCAACATCTGACAGGGACTTATAGCAATCAGCCCCAGCATTTT. V and J are TRBV4-1 and TRBJ1-5; 7 bases agree with TRBD1. Germline V lookup: CDR1 MGHRA, CDR2 YSYEKL. V shed 2 bases and J 0 bases; nucleotides not matched to a gene: 10. The CDR3 covers 18 residues.

V gene TRBV4-1 combines with J gene TRBJ1-2, with 10 bases identical to TRBD1. The ends lost 3 bases at V and 1 base at J; junction bases unmatched: 11. This CDR3 spans 18 amino acids. Germline V CDR1 and CDR2: MGHRA, YSYEKL. CDR3 nucleotides: TGCGCCAGCAGCCATCGTGTGGGACAGGGGAGTTTTAACTATGGCTACACCTTC. Protein sequence: CASSHRVGQGSFNYGYTF.

This sequence joins TRBV4-3 and TRBJ2-2; possible D gene TRBD1, 5 bases. Germline V gives CDR1 LGHNA, CDR2 YSLEER. Deletions cut 0 bases from V and 4 bases from J, with 6 bases between. This CDR3 region has 14 residues. The CDR3 coding sequence is TGCGCCAGCAGCCAAGACAGGGCCACCGGGGAGCTGTTTTTT. Amino acids: CASSQDRATGELFF.

The rearrangement links TRBV2 to TRBJ1-1, with TRBD1 identical over 8 bases. The CDR3 totals 15 residues. Germline-derived CDR1 and CDR2 are SNHLY and FYNNEI. V was pared by 4 bases and J by 4 bases, with 8 bases of the junction left unmatched. In DNA form, the CDR3 reads TGTGCCAGCAGTGCCCAGGGTCAGGGGGCCACTGAAGCTTTCTTT. Amino acids: CASSAQGQGATEAFF.